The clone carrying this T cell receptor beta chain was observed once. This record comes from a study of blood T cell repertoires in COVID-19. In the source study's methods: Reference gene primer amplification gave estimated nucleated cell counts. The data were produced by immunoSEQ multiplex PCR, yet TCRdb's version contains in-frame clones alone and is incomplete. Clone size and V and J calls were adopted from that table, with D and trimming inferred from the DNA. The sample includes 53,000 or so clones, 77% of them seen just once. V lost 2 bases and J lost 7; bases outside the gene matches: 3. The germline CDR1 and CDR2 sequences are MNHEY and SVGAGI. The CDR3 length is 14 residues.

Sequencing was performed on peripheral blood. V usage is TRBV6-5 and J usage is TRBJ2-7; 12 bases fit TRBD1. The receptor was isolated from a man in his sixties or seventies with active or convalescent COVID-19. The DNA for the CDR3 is TGTGCCAGCAGTTACACGGGACAGGGGGCTGAGCAGTACTTC. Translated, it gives CASSYTGQGAEQYF.